This TCR beta chain was sequenced for a study of graft-versus-host responses after intestinal transplantation (dated by TCRdb to the early 2020s). Regarding the complete study: The transplants that recipients received were multivisceral, liver-intestinal, or isolated intestinal. Alloreactive clones were identified by sequencing pre-transplant mixed lymphocyte reaction products and comparing these products with unstimulated pre-transplant donor and recipient T cells. After intestinal transplantation, graft-versus-host and host-versus-graft alloreactive T cell clones in the graft, circulation and bone marrow were tracked using bulk TCR-beta CDR3 sequencing. Every recipient was given anti-thymocyte globulin induction, then maintenance tacrolimus and steroids for approximately 3 years. Of the roughly 26 intestinal transplant recipients enrolled in the cohort, one of whom was a retransplant, a few patients without pretransplant specimens were excluded. Rather than going through the commercial service, samples from a few later patients were sequenced in-house on an Illumina MiSeq and processed with MiXCR. A peak of at least 4% donor T cells among recipient peripheral blood mononuclear cells was the definition used for donor T cell macrochimerism.

Regarding this clone: Its antigen specificity is not known. No base quality information exists; no much larger clone differs at one position.

The time point label corresponds to: cells obtained before transplantation from donor or recipient. CD3+CD4+ and CD3+CD8+ populations were FACS-sorted from unstimulated pre-transplant donor and recipient cells taken from spleen or lymph nodes. Receptors were amplified or captured by the immunoSEQ multiplex PCR assay. For most patients, genomic DNA was isolated with the Qiagen DNeasy Blood and Tissue Kit and shipped frozen to Adaptive Biotechnologies for TCR sequencing. Adaptive Biotechnologies carried out high-throughput TCR-beta CDR3 sequencing of genomic DNA for most patients. In the paper's pipeline: Adaptive's ImmunoSEQ software was the source of the TCR sequencing data for roughly 19 patients, while a few other patients were processed with MiXCR and VDJtools. To correct CD4 versus CD8 sorting errors, any sequence found in both subsets at a frequency ratio below 5:1 was removed. Because the origin of CDR3 nucleotide sequences shared between donor and recipient could not be assigned, those sequences were removed. To count as alloreactive, a clone needed at least 2-fold expansion over unstimulated cells and a minimum CFSE-low frequency of 0.002% (template counts) or 0.001% (read counts). Clones were considered mappable if detected in sequenced pre-transplant spleen, lymph node, or MLR CFSE-low populations of the donor or recipient. The cumulative frequency of alloreactive clones was calculated as a percentage of all sequences, weighted by copy number. The table comes from immuneACCESS by way of TCRdb, which keeps in-frame sequences with V and J called. Part of the clones is missing from these tables; in studies checked, under half for an unresolved V gene and the rest for unknown reasons. The V and J calls and clone size come from that table; D and trimming were worked out from the DNA. Present in this sample are about 100,000 clones, roughly 87% of which were seen just once. Roughly 0.95% of the sample is held by the ten biggest clonotypes.

Trimming accounts for 3 bases at V and 0 bases at J, while the number of junction bases matched to no gene is 2. There are 16 amino acids in the CDR3, from cysteine to phenylalanine inclusive. This entry keeps only the CDR3 DNA: 48 bases, framed from base 1. From the germline V gene, CDR1 is MGHDK and CDR2 is SYGVNS. What the study reported, not specific to this receptor: In patients with donor T cell macrochimerism, the allografts had high GvH to HvG T cell clonal ratios. Peak levels of circulating GvH clones were associated with declines in HvG clones early after transplant. Conclusions were limited by the relatively low number and heterogeneity of intestinal transplant patients. GvH clones were found in recipient bone marrow, and some of the GvH clones appeared earlier in ileal mucosa or blood, which is consistent with an intestinal mucosal origin.

The specimen was unstimulated CD4+ T cells sorted from spleen or lymph node cells, collected before transplant. The V and J segments used are TRBV25-1 and TRBJ1-3; 10 bases in the junction line up with TRBD1. The clonotype comes from a human donor who was the organ donor for an intestinal transplant. Read as DNA, the sequence is TGTGCCAGCAGTGATAGGACAGGGGGCTCTGGAAACACCATATATTTT. Its coded protein is CASSDRTGGSGNTIYF.